The rows below give T cell receptor beta chains drawn from one sample of a study of Ad26.COV2.S vaccination and SARS-CoV-2 variants. Measured with immunoSEQ multiplex PCR; TCRdb has only the in-frame clones, and not every one. The table lists more than 300,000 clones, around 88% of them singletons. The sequences come from peripheral blood, collected in a trial of Ad26.COV2.S vaccine versus placebo. The receptor set was obtained from a person aged 18-60 years who received the Ad26.COV2.S COVID-19 vaccine or a placebo. Both conserved end residues are part of each CDR3. D genes are given only for firm matches. A row's size may be missing; if present it is once, few, many or a size class.

TRBD2 | - | TRBJ2-1 | TRBV9 | CASSVDPSGRLNEQFF | TGTGCCAGCAGCGTAGACCCGAGCGGGAGATTGAATGAGCAGTTCTTC
TRBD1 | - | TRBJ2-7 | TRBV7-8 | CASSLELDRGDLEQYF | TGTGCCAGCAGCTTAGAACTGGACAGGGGGGATTTGGAGCAGTACTTC
- | - | TRBJ1-4 | TRBV7-9 | CASSIRTGDATNEKLFF | TGTGCCAGCAGCATACGGACGGGAGATGCAACTAATGAAAAACTGTTTTTT
- | once | TRBJ1-4 | TRBV28 | CASSLGRPNEKLFF | TGTGCCAGCAGTTTAGGAAGACCTAATGAAAAACTGTTTTTT
- | - | TRBJ1-6 | TRBV7-2 | CASSFSQLYNSPLHF | TGTGCCAGCAGCTTTAGTCAGCTCTATAATTCACCCCTCCACTTT
- | - | TRBJ1-4 | TRBV6-2/TRBV6-3 | CASSYMGRSSEKLFF | TGTGCCAGCAGTTATATGGGGCGTAGTTCTGAAAAACTGTTTTTT
- | - | TRBJ2-7 | TRBV11-2 | CASSLDVRPWEQYF | TGTGCCAGCAGCTTAGATGTCAGACCCTGGGAGCAGTACTTC
- | - | TRBJ2-3 | TRBV19 | CASSKGTDTQYF | TGTGCCAGTAGTAAGGGGACAGATACGCAGTATTTT
- | - | TRBJ2-3 | TRBV6-5 | CASSYSLARSTDTQYF | TGTGCCAGCAGTTACTCGCTGGCCCGAAGCACAGATACGCAGTATTTT
TRBD2 | - | TRBJ2-4 | TRBV10-2 | CASRASGTSKNIQYF | TGCGCCAGCAGAGCTAGCGGGACGTCCAAAAACATTCAGTACTTC
- | - | TRBJ1-6 | TRBV7-2 | CASSLPGVSPLHF | TGTGCCAGCAGCTTACCCGGGGTCTCACCCCTCCACTTT
- | - | TRBJ1-3 | TRBV6-6 | CASSWGVRSGNTIYF | TGTGCCAGCAGTTGGGGGGTGCGGTCTGGAAACACCATATATTTT
TRBD2 | - | TRBJ2-2 | TRBV19 | CAGMGLAGEGTGELFF | TGTGCCGGGATGGGACTAGCGGGGGAGGGGACCGGGGAGCTGTTTTTT
TRBD2 | - | TRBJ2-3 | TRBV30 | CAWKSSGRASDTQYF | TGTGCCTGGAAAAGTAGCGGGAGGGCCTCAGATACGCAGTATTTT
- | - | TRBJ1-5 | TRBV28 | CASSRVLRNQPQHF | TGTGCCAGCAGTAGAGTCCTCAGGAATCAGCCCCAGCATTTT
- | - | TRBJ2-1 | TRBV4-1 | CASSHVGREQFF | TGCGCCAGCAGCCATGTGGGGCGAGAGCAGTTCTTC
TRBD1 | - | TRBJ2-5 | TRBV4-2 | CASSPGQGNQETQYF | TGTGCCAGCAGCCCGGGACAGGGGAATCAAGAGACCCAGTACTTC
TRBD2 | - | TRBJ2-1 | TRBV25-1 | CASSRTSGINEQFF | TGTGCCAGCAGTAGGACTAGCGGGATTAATGAGCAGTTCTTC
TRBD1 | - | TRBJ2-5 | TRBV5-1 | CASSPRQGPETQYF | TGCGCCAGCAGCCCGAGACAGGGTCCGGAGACCCAGTACTTC
- | - | TRBJ2-7 | TRBV12-3/TRBV12-4 | CASAYGIPNEQYF | TGTGCCAGCGCATACGGCATCCCCAACGAGCAGTACTTC
- | - | TRBJ1-1 | TRBV6-5 | CASNQDRMNTEAFF | TGTGCCAGCAACCAAGACAGGATGAACACTGAAGCTTTCTTT
- | - | TRBJ1-3 | TRBV28 | CASSRDRSSGNTIYF | TGTGCCAGCTCCCGAGACAGGTCCTCCGGAAACACCATATATTTT
TRBD1 | - | TRBJ2-2 | TRBV7-6 | CASSPGTGVTGELFF | TGTGCCAGCAGTCCCGGGACAGGGGTCACCGGGGAGCTGTTTTTT
- | - | TRBJ2-2 | TRBV9 | CASSIGSTGELFF | TGTGCCAGCAGTATAGGGAGCACCGGGGAGCTGTTTTTT
- | - | TRBJ2-7 | TRBV21-1 | CASTSREVPYEQYF | TGTGCCAGCACTTCCCGGGAGGTCCCCTACGAGCAGTACTTC
- | - | TRBJ1-4 | TRBV19 | CASSAWTVTNEKLFF | TGTGCCAGTAGTGCTTGGACGGTAACTAATGAAAAACTGTTTTTT
- | - | TRBJ2-2 | TRBV7-9 | CASSPMPEANTGELFF | TGTGCCAGCAGCCCCATGCCAGAGGCGAACACCGGGGAGCTGTTTTTT
- | - | TRBJ2-1 | TRBV7-3 | CASSLRAGSYNEQFF | TGTGCCAGCAGCTTAAGAGCGGGCTCCTACAATGAGCAGTTCTTC
TRBD2 | - | TRBJ2-7 | TRBV3-1/TRBV3-2 | CASSPRLASEQYF | TGTGCCAGCAGCCCCCGACTAGCATCCGAGCAGTACTTC
- | - | TRBJ2-3 | TRBV10-3 | CAISEKALGTQYF | TGTGCCATCAGTGAGAAGGCCTTGGGTACGCAGTATTTT
- | once | TRBJ2-3 | TRBV29-1 | CSVETGAEDTQYF | TGCAGCGTTGAAACGGGGGCCGAAGATACGCAGTATTTT
- | few | TRBJ1-5 | TRBV18 | CASSPGLSNQPQHF | TGTGCCAGCTCACCGGGCCTTAGCAATCAGCCCCAGCATTTT
- | - | TRBJ1-4 | TRBV11-2 | CASSLDPSSLRVGEKLFF | TGTGCCAGCAGCTTAGACCCTTCTTCACTCAGGGTTGGTGAAAAACTGTTTTTT
TRBD2 | - | TRBJ2-3 | TRBV19 | CASSTTSGRIGANTQYF | TGTGCCAGTAGTACGACTAGCGGGAGAATAGGGGCGAATACGCAGTATTTT
- | few | TRBJ1-2 | TRBV6-5 | CASTPRGGYDYGYTF | TGTGCCAGCACTCCCCGGGGGGGGTACGACTATGGCTACACCTTC
- | - | TRBJ2-7 | TRBV6-1 | CASSEVLGVFYEQYF | TGTGCCAGCAGTGAAGTTCTGGGCGTCTTCTACGAGCAGTACTTC
- | - | TRBJ2-1 | TRBV10-3 | CAISESMGEQFF | TGTGCCATCAGTGAGTCAATGGGCGAGCAGTTCTTC
- | - | TRBJ1-2 | TRBV13 | CASSLRGAPYGYTF | TGTGCCAGCAGCTTAAGGGGAGCTCCCTATGGCTACACCTTC
- | - | TRBJ1-1 | TRBV29-1 | CSVPWGTPNTEAFF | TGCAGCGTTCCCTGGGGGACACCGAACACTGAAGCTTTCTTT
- | - | TRBJ1-1 | TRBV9 | CASSPYTANTEAFF | TGTGCCAGCAGCCCCTACACGGCGAACACTGAAGCTTTCTTT
TRBD1 | many | TRBJ2-7 | TRBV13 | CASSSRQGIEQYF | TGTGCCAGCAGCTCTCGACAGGGTATCGAGCAGTACTTC
- | - | TRBJ2-2 | TRBV11-1 | CASSLEGTGELFF | TGTGCCAGCAGCTTAGAAGGGACCGGGGAGCTGTTTTTT
TRBD1 | - | TRBJ1-1 | TRBV29-1 | CSAGGQGDEAFF | TGCAGCGCTGGGGGGCAGGGGGACGAAGCTTTCTTT
TRBD1 | - | TRBJ2-7 | TRBV5-1 | CASSLVLQGEKEYEQYF | TGCGCCAGCAGCTTGGTCCTACAGGGGGAGAAGGAGTACGAGCAGTACTTC
- | - | TRBJ2-5 | TRBV10-1 | CASSVGQGQETQYF | TGCGCCAGCAGTGTCGGGCAGGGACAAGAGACCCAGTACTTC
TRBD1 | - | TRBJ1-5 | TRBV2 | CASRRDRARSNQPQHF | TGTGCCAGCAGAAGAGACAGGGCACGTAGCAATCAGCCCCAGCATTTT
- | - | TRBJ2-1 | TRBV2 | CASSVLNEQFF | TGTGCCAGCAGTGTACTCAATGAGCAGTTCTTC